What follows are 17 T cell receptor beta chains derived from one specimen sequenced in a study of cytomegalovirus exposure and HLA in healthy donors (dated by TCRdb to the late 2010s). Library prep was done by the immunoSEQ multiplex PCR assay. Sourced from immuneACCESS, this table was stored by TCRdb with only in-frame sequences that have V and J called. A share of the clones is absent; for the studies checked, an unresolved V gene accounts for under half, and the remainder has no known explanation. Present in this sample are about 240,000 clones, about 90% of which were seen just once. In total, the top ten clones hold 1% to 1.5% of the sample. The sequencing input was PBMCs. These TCRs come from a woman in her twenties or thirties in good health and CMV-seropositive.

This chain's CDR3 is CASSLGQGEFYEQYF. DNA for the CDR3: TGTGCCAGCAGCTTAGGACAGGGGGAATTCTACGAGCAGTACTTC. The chain links TRBV5-5 to TRBJ2-7, with 10 bases matching TRBD1. The CDR3 covers 15 residues. Germline-derived CDR1 and CDR2 are SGHKS and YYEKEE (reference sequence). V dropped 2 bases and J dropped 3; count of bases not matched to a gene: 5.

The chain recombines TRBV19 with TRBJ2-1, with 12 positions matching TRBD2. V shed 10 bases and J 15 bases; nucleotides not matched to a gene: 10. Per the germline V gene, CDR1 is LNHDA and CDR2 is SQIVND (reference sequence). CDR3 length: 12 amino acids. The CDR3, as DNA: TGTGCCACCCGCATGACTAGCGGGAGTCCGTTCTTC. Amino acids: CATRMTSGSPFF.

The chain is built from TRBV6-1 and TRBJ1-3; the D is unclear. The V and J ends lost 6 bases and 0 bases respectively, with 3 bases between them. The CDR3 is made up of 12 amino acids. Germline V CDR1 and CDR2: MNHNS, SASEGT. This chain's CDR3 is CASSFSGNTIYF. The CDR3 nucleotides are TGTGCCAGCAGCTTCTCTGGAAACACCATATATTTT.

The rearrangement joins TRBV4-2 to TRBJ1-3; D is possibly TRBD1 (6 bases). Germline loops: CDR1 LGHNA, CDR2 YNFKEQ. The CDR3 extends over 15 amino acids. Trimming left V 3 bases short and J 0 bases short, with 9 bases between. CDR3 sequence (DNA): TGTGCCAGCAGCCAGGACAGTCACTCTGGAAACACCATATATTTT. Its translation: CASSQDSHSGNTIYF.

This clone was seen a handful of times. CDR3 nucleotides: TGTGCCAGCAGCTTACGTACTCCCACAGATACGCAGTATTTT. Translation: CASSLRTPTDTQYF. This chain links TRBV7-8 with TRBJ2-3; D remains unclear. CDR1 SGHVS and CDR2 FQNEAQ come from the germline V gene. This CDR3 is built from 14 residues. Trimming removed 2 bases from V and 2 bases from J, with 8 bases in between.

The chain carries TRBV2 and TRBJ1-5; 10 bases are shared with TRBD1. Germline trimming cut 6 bases from V and 4 bases from J; bases unmatched to any gene: 6. The CDR3 extends over 15 amino acids. Germline assignment: CDR1 SNHLY and CDR2 FYNNEI. CDR3 sequence: CASRPDRGRNQPQHF. CDR3 DNA sequence: TGTGCCAGCAGACCCGACAGGGGGCGTAATCAGCCCCAGCATTTT.

This chain connects TRBV11-1 to TRBJ1-2, with TRBD1 matching over 7 bases. In germline, CDR1 is SGHAT, CDR2 FQDESV (reference sequence). The CDR3 sequence is 16 residues long. J was trimmed by 1 base and V by 4 bases; bases with no gene match: 9. CDR3 sequence: CASSSPRNRGNYGYTF. DNA for the CDR3: TGTGCCAGCAGCTCCCCCAGAAACAGGGGTAACTATGGCTACACCTTC.

The chain joins TRBV6-5 to TRBJ2-1; tentative D call: TRBD2 (6 bases). Germline CDR1 MNHEY, CDR2 SVGAGI. The CDR3 spans 11 residues. The CDR3: CACGTYNEQFF. Written as DNA, the CDR3 is TGTGCTTGCGGGACCTACAATGAGCAGTTCTTC.

This rearrangement joins TRBV5-1 to TRBJ2-1; 7 nucleotides agree with TRBD1. The CDR3 length is 15 residues. CDR1 and CDR2 from the germline V gene are SGHRS and YFSETQ. V was pared by 4 bases and J by 3 bases, with 7 bases of the junction left unmatched. CDR3 bases: TGCGCCAGCAGCCCTACAGGGGATATCTACAATGAGCAGTTCTTC. Its protein product is CASSPTGDIYNEQFF. The whole variable domain, filled in from reference TRBV5-1 and TRBJ2-1, reads KAGVTQTPRYLIKTRGQQVTLSCSPISGHRSVSWYQQTPGQGLQFLFEYFSETQRNKGNFPGRFSGRQFSNSRSEMNVSTLELGDSALYLCASSPTGDIYNEQFFGPGTRLTVL.

The chain has TRBV6-5 and TRBJ2-7; tentative D call: TRBD2 (5 bases). The germline V gene has CDR1 MNHEY and CDR2 SVGAGI. V dropped 3 bases and J dropped 6 bases, with 15 bases sitting between them. The CDR3 sequence is 14 residues long. The CDR3 nucleotides are TGTGCCAGCAGTTATACCCTAGCCTCTTCCGAGCAGTACTTC. The encoded protein is CASSYTLASSEQYF.

The chain carries TRBV18 and TRBJ2-1; 10 bases agree with TRBD2. The CDR3 covers 20 residues. J gave up 7 bases and V 1 base, and 19 bases lay outside the gene matches. CDR1 and CDR2 from the germline V gene are KGHSH and LQKENI. CDR3 region: CASSPLGSYGSSGGGNEQFF. DNA of the CDR3: TGTGCCAGCTCACCACTAGGATCATATGGGTCCAGCGGGGGGGGTAATGAGCAGTTCTTC. The variable domain in full, with the rest retrieved from reference TRBV18 and TRBJ2-1, is NAGVMQNPRHLVRRRGQEARLRCSPMKGHSHVYWYRQLPEEGLKFMVYLQKENIIDESGMPKERFSAEFPKEGPSILRIQQVVRGDSAAYFCASSPLGSYGSSGGGNEQFFGPGTRLTVL.

J is TRBJ2-5 and V is TRBV29-1; D perhaps matches TRBD2 (5 bases). The CDR3 contains 11 residues. V lost 5 bases to trimming and J lost 3 bases, with 7 bases between them. Looked up from germline, CDR1 is SQVTM and CDR2 is ANQGSEA. This chain's CDR3 is CSVTGKETQYF. The DNA for the CDR3 is TGCAGCGTTACGGGGAAAGAGACCCAGTACTTC.

This chain uses TRBV5-1 with TRBJ1-4, with D perhaps matching TRBD1 (6 bases). Germline V lookup: CDR1 SGHRS, CDR2 YFSETQ. The CDR3 runs to 16 residues. The V gene lost 5 bases and the J gene lost 5 bases, with 19 bases spanning the gap. This chain's CDR3 is CASRMDTGQGNEKLFF. The CDR3, as DNA: TGCGCCAGCAGGATGGACACAGGGCAAGGAAATGAAAAACTGTTTTTT.

The chain couples TRBV5-1 to TRBJ1-1, with 9 bases matching TRBD1. This CDR3 has 18 amino acids. V lost 3 bases to trimming and J lost 1 base; unmatched junction nucleotides: 13. Germline V CDR1 and CDR2: SGHRS, YFSETQ. CDR3 DNA sequence: TGCGCCAGCAGCTCCCGTTTCCGGGACAGGGAAGGGAACACTGAAGCTTTCTTT. As protein: CASSSRFRDREGNTEAFF.

The gene calls are TRBV28 and TRBJ2-3, with 8 bases identical to TRBD2. This CDR3 has 16 residues. V shed 3 bases and J 3 bases; nucleotides not matched to a gene: 8. Germline CDR1 MDHEN, CDR2 SYDVKM. CDR3 residues: CASSFNPGGPTDTQYF. The CDR3 DNA reads as TGTGCCAGCAGTTTCAACCCGGGAGGGCCGACAGATACGCAGTATTTT. The entire variable domain, with the rest obtained from reference TRBV28 and TRBJ2-3, is as follows: DVKVTQSSRYLVKRTGEKVFLECVQDMDHENMFWYRQDPGLGLRLIYFSYDVKMKEKGDIPEGYSVSREKKERFSLILESASTNQTSMYLCASSFNPGGPTDTQYFGPGTRLTVL.

V gene TRBV11-3 combines with J gene TRBJ2-7; no clear D. Looked up from germline, CDR1 is SGHNT and CDR2 is YENEEA. There are 14 residues in the CDR3. V lost 5 bases and J 2 bases, leaving 13 bases between the germline ends. The CDR3 loop is CASSPRLGAYEQYF. CDR3 coding DNA: TGTGCCAGCAGCCCGAGACTCGGAGCCTACGAGCAGTACTTC.

The rearrangement uses TRBV5-4 and TRBJ1-5, with D maybe TRBD1 (5 bases). This CDR3 contains 15 residues. Germline values: CDR1 SGHNT, CDR2 YYREEE (reference sequence). Trimming removed 4 bases from V and 1 base from J, with 12 bases in between. As DNA, the CDR3 is TGTGCCAGCAGCCGCGGGGCAGAAAGCAATCAGCCCCAGCATTTT. Its protein product is CASSRGAESNQPQHF.